The 18 T cell receptor beta chains below all came from one sample that was sequenced in a study of blood T cell repertoires in COVID-19. The data were produced by immunoSEQ multiplex PCR, yet TCRdb's version contains in-frame clones alone and is incomplete. Here the sample spans hundreds of thousands of clones, around 80% being singletons. The sequencing sample was made of peripheral blood. The receptors stem from a man aged 35-49 years with acute or convalescent COVID-19.

The V gene is TRBV9, the J gene TRBJ2-5; 9 bases map to TRBD1. J lost 0 bases, V lost 4 bases, and 10 bases had no gene match. This CDR3 comprises 17 residues. CDR1 SGDLS and CDR2 YYNGEE come from the germline V gene. The CDR3 sequence is CASSPNLDRGYQETQYF. DNA of the CDR3: TGTGCCAGCAGCCCTAACCTTGACAGGGGGTACCAAGAGACCCAGTACTTC.

This clone was detected a few times. This sequence joins TRBV19 and TRBJ2-5, with D tentatively TRBD2 (6 bases). CDR3 length: 13 amino acids. Looked up from germline, CDR1 is LNHDA and CDR2 is SQIVND (reference sequence). Deletions cut 1 base from V and 7 bases from J, with 10 bases between. The CDR3 sequence: CASSIGDSPTQYF. In DNA form, the CDR3 reads TGTGCCAGTAGTATAGGGGACTCCCCGACCCAGTACTTC.

CDR3 nucleotides: TGCGCCAGCAGGCCCGTTGGCCGCAGCGACTACGAGCAGTACTTC. It translates to CASRPVGRSDYEQYF. The rearrangement joins TRBV4-1 to TRBJ2-7, with no clear D. V lost 6 bases and J 3 bases, leaving 18 bases between the germline ends. Germline CDR1 and CDR2: MGHRA and YSYEKL. The CDR3 covers 15 residues.

The genes are TRBV5-5 and TRBJ1-5; 8 nucleotides match TRBD1. V lost 0 bases to trimming and J lost 4 bases; unmatched junction nucleotides: 12. Germline loops: CDR1 SGHKS, CDR2 YYEKEE (reference sequence). The CDR3 loop spans 18 amino acids. CDR3 DNA: TGTGCCAGCAGCTTGGAAGGACAGGGCTCAACTACTAATCAGCCCCAGCATTTT. Residues: CASSLEGQGSTTNQPQHF.

Only one count was recorded for this clone. The CDR3 loop reads CASSEGQGGFQETQYF. The CDR3 DNA follows: TGTGCCAGCAGTGAGGGACAGGGGGGCTTCCAAGAGACCCAGTACTTC. The chain carries TRBV2 and TRBJ2-5; TRBD1 aligns across 11 bases. The CDR3 has 16 amino acids. V shed 3 bases and J 1 base; nucleotides not matched to a gene: 4. Germline V gene data show CDR1 as SNHLY and CDR2 as FYNNEI. Full variable domain (remainder filled in from reference TRBV2 and TRBJ2-5): EPEVTQTPSHQVTQMGQEVILRCVPISNHLYFYWYRQILGQKVEFLVSFYNNEISEKSEIFDDQFSVERPDGSNFTLKIRSTKLEDSAMYFCASSEGQGGFQETQYFGPGTRLLVL.

This clone has a single count. V and J are TRBV3-1 (or the pseudogene TRBV3-2) and TRBJ1-1; D not certain. The V end was cut by 4 bases, the J end by 1 base, with 7 bases between. The V gene's germline CDR1 is LGHDT and CDR2 YNNKEL (reference sequence). This CDR3 spans 13 amino acids. CDR3 DNA: TGTGCCAGCAGCCTGTCGGGGAACACTGAAGCTTTCTTT. The encoded protein is CASSLSGNTEAFF.

This chain's CDR3 is CASSFPGRDPDTQYF. As DNA, the CDR3 is TGTGCCAGCAGCTTCCCCGGGAGGGATCCAGATACGCAGTATTTT. The chain combines TRBV5-4 with TRBJ2-3; 8 bases agree with TRBD2. The CDR3 has 15 amino acids. Germline V gene lookup returns CDR1 SGHNT and CDR2 YYREEE (reference sequence). V gave up 2 bases and J gave up 4 bases; unmatched junction bases: 6.

The V call is TRBV11-3, the J call TRBJ2-3, with TRBD2 matching 13 bases. The CDR3 extends over 17 amino acids. The J segment lost 2 bases and the V segment lost 8 bases, leaving 10 bases of the junction unmatched. Germline CDR1 and CDR2: SGHNT and YENEEA. The CDR3: CASYTGTSGNFTDTQYF. In nucleotides, the CDR3 is TGTGCCAGCTATACCGGGACTAGCGGGAATTTCACAGATACGCAGTATTTT.

This rearrangement joins TRBV5-1 to TRBJ2-6, with D possibly matching TRBD2 (6 bases). CDR1 and CDR2 (germline): SGHRS, YFSETQ. The CDR3 consists of 12 residues. Deletions cut 2 bases from V and 12 bases from J, with 9 bases between. The CDR3 coding sequence is TGCGCCAGCAGCTTAGCCGGGGGCGTCCTGACTTTC. Its protein is CASSLAGGVLTF.

The chain has TRBV20-1 and TRBJ2-1; no clear D gene. Germline CDR1 and CDR2: DFQATT and SNEGSKA (reference sequence). The CDR3 length is 11 residues. V was pared by 4 bases and J by 8 bases, with 9 bases between. DNA for the CDR3: TGCAGTGCTAAAGCGTACGATGAGCAGTTCTTC. Encoded protein: CSAKAYDEQFF.

V gene TRBV5-4 combines with J gene TRBJ1-1; D not certain. The CDR3 runs 15 residues. The germline gives CDR1 SGHNT, CDR2 YYREEE (reference sequence). V was shortened by 0 bases and J by 0 bases, with 9 bases between the two germline ends. The CDR3, as DNA: TGTGCCAGCAGCTTGGACTTCCTGATGAACACTGAAGCTTTCTTT. It codes for CASSLDFLMNTEAFF. The entire variable domain, with the rest obtained from reference TRBV5-4 and TRBJ1-1, is as follows: ETGVTQSPTHLIKTRGQQVTLRCSSQSGHNTVSWYQQALGQGPQFIFQYYREEENGRGNFPPRFSGLQFPNYSSELNVNALELDDSALYLCASSLDFLMNTEAFFGQGTRLTVV.

The chain recombines TRBV10-3 with TRBJ2-3; 9 positions match TRBD1. In germline, CDR1 is ENHRY, CDR2 SYGVKD. V gave up 6 bases and J gave up 3 bases; unmatched junction bases: 7. The CDR3 runs 15 residues. The CDR3 loop reads CAIRDTGGSTDTQYF. The DNA of the CDR3 is TGTGCCATCAGGGATACAGGGGGCAGTACAGATACGCAGTATTTT.

This chain links TRBV9 with TRBJ1-2; TRBD1 matches at 12 bases. CDR1 and CDR2 (germline): SGDLS, YYNGEE. The CDR3 has 16 residues. With V trimmed by 3 bases and J by 3 bases, 6 bases remained unmatched. The CDR3 protein is CASSDGTGGDHYGYTF. The CDR3 nucleotides read TGTGCCAGCAGCGACGGGACAGGGGGCGATCACTATGGCTACACCTTC.

This clone has a single count. The V and J genes are TRBV13 and TRBJ2-1; 11 bases match TRBD2. The CDR3 totals 16 residues. From germline, CDR1 is PRHDT and CDR2 FYEKMQ (reference sequence). The ends lost 5 bases at V and 0 bases at J; junction bases unmatched: 3. The CDR3 DNA reads TGTGCCAGCAGCCCCGGACTAGCGGGCTCCTACAATGAGCAGTTCTTC. This encodes CASSPGLAGSYNEQFF.

The table lists this clone with a few counts. The gene calls are TRBV18 and TRBJ1-3, with 7 bases identical to TRBD1. V shed 5 bases and J 1 base; nucleotides not matched to a gene: 8. This CDR3 region has 16 residues. Germline assignment: CDR1 KGHSH and CDR2 LQKENI. CDR3 region: CASSSGKGQSGNTIYF. The CDR3 bases are TGTGCCAGCTCATCGGGGAAGGGACAGTCTGGAAACACCATATATTTT.

The rearrangement uses TRBV5-1 and TRBJ2-3; D gene ambiguous. The CDR3 runs to 14 residues. CDR1 and CDR2 (germline): SGHRS, YFSETQ. The V and J ends lost 0 bases and 1 base respectively, with 6 bases between them. CDR3 DNA sequence: TGCGCCAGCAGCTTGGCCTTTGGCACAGATACGCAGTATTTT. Translating it yields CASSLAFGTDTQYF.

This clone was counted once. The chain links TRBV19 to TRBJ2-1; 7 bases are a match to TRBD2. Germline-derived CDR1 and CDR2 are LNHDA and SQIVND (reference sequence). Unmatched junction bases numbered 7, after V lost 5 bases and J lost 0 bases. This CDR3 has 16 residues. The CDR3 region has the DNA TGTGCCAGTAGTTTCTCTAGCGGTTACTCCTACAATGAGCAGTTCTTC. Its protein is CASSFSSGYSYNEQFF.

This chain uses TRBV19 with TRBJ1-1; D may be TRBD1 (6 bases). This CDR3 has 11 amino acids. The germline gives CDR1 LNHDA, CDR2 SQIVND (reference sequence). V dropped 3 bases and J dropped 11 bases, with 10 bases sitting between them. CDR3 bases: TGTGCCAGTAGTATTACAGGGTATGCTTTCTTT. Residues: CASSITGYAFF.